Listed here are 29 T cell receptor beta chains from one sample, sequenced in a study of blood T cell repertoires in COVID-19. Sequencing used immunoSEQ multiplex PCR; TCRdb keeps in-frame clones, though not all of them. The data hold around 140,000 clones, with about 89% observed a single time. Input material: peripheral blood. The receptors here all came from a man older than 75 with acute or convalescent COVID-19.

This clone was seen more than once but under ten times. Within the sample, other DNA sequences also encode this same CDR3. The V gene is TRBV10-2, the J gene TRBJ1-1, with a possible D match to TRBD1 (5 bases). Per the germline V gene, CDR1 is WSHSY and CDR2 is SAAADI. The CDR3 contains 13 residues. V was shortened by 2 bases and J by 5 bases, with 9 bases between the two germline ends. The DNA for the CDR3 is TGCGCCAGCAGTGAGCAGGGTAGGACTGAAGCTTTCTTT. As protein: CASSEQGRTEAFF.

The gene calls are TRBV5-1 and TRBJ2-7, with D possibly being TRBD1 (7 bases). Trimming stripped 2 bases from V and 6 bases from J, with 15 bases between. CDR1 SGHRS and CDR2 YFSETQ come from the germline V gene. The CDR3 length is 14 residues. The CDR3 reads CASSLGNRGGEQYF. The CDR3 DNA is TGCGCCAGCAGCTTAGGAAACAGGGGAGGCGAGCAGTACTTC.

The chain employs TRBV18 and TRBJ1-5; 8 nucleotides align to TRBD1. CDR1 KGHSH and CDR2 LQKENI come from the germline V gene. After removal of 4 bases from V and 5 bases from J, the junction contained 1 base not matched to a gene. The CDR3 consists of 13 residues. The CDR3 reads CASSQDRDQPQHF. CDR3 nucleotides: TGTGCCAGCTCACAGGACAGGGATCAGCCCCAGCATTTT.

The chain recombines TRBV3-1 (or the pseudogene TRBV3-2) with TRBJ2-1; weak D call: TRBD1 (5 bases). CDR1 and CDR2 from the germline V gene are LGHDT and YNNKEL (reference sequence). The CDR3 is 14 residues long. V lost 3 bases and J lost 9, with 15 bases in between. CDR3 in DNA: TGTGCCAGCAGCCAGGTGGGGCTAGGTGCTGAGCAGTTCTTC. This sequence encodes CASSQVGLGAEQFF.

This clone came up once. The CDR3 DNA follows: TGTGCCAGCAGCTTGACGGGACAGCACTACAATGAGCAGTTCTTC. Translating it yields CASSLTGQHYNEQFF. This rearrangement joins TRBV5-8 to TRBJ2-1; TRBD1 matches at 7 bases. The CDR3 is 15 residues long. Losses at the gene ends were 1 base for V and 3 bases for J; bases not matched to a gene: 4. Germline values: CDR1 SGHTS, CDR2 YDEGEE.

The chain has TRBV5-1 and TRBJ1-2, with TRBD1 as a possible D gene (6 bases). Germline CDR1 SGHRS, CDR2 YFSETQ. This CDR3 has 14 amino acids. V was cut by 5 bases and J by 2 bases, with 13 bases left in between. The CDR3 reads CASRETGLNYGYTF. CDR3 sequence (DNA): TGCGCCAGCAGAGAAACAGGGCTCAACTATGGCTACACCTTC.

The table lists this clone with a few counts. The CDR3 nucleotides are TGTGCCAGTAGCCCGACAGGGAACGGTCAGCCCCAGCATTTT. Protein sequence: CASSPTGNGQPQHF. The chain recombines TRBV19 with TRBJ1-5; 7 nucleotides match TRBD1. The length of the CDR3 is 14 residues. Trimming removed 6 bases from V and 6 bases from J; junction bases left unmatched: 8. Germline loops: CDR1 LNHDA, CDR2 SQIVND (reference sequence).

The V call is TRBV19, the J call TRBJ2-7, with 11 bases aligning to TRBD2. Germline V lookup: CDR1 LNHDA, CDR2 SQIVND (reference sequence). The CDR3 covers 19 residues. V dropped 6 bases and J dropped 1; count of bases not matched to a gene: 17. The CDR3, as DNA: TGTGCCAGTAGGCCCGGGGTGGGTACCGGGACTAGCGGATCCTACGAGCAGTACTTC. Residues: CASRPGVGTGTSGSYEQYF.

The chain combines TRBV27 with TRBJ2-3; weak D call: TRBD2 (5 bases). Germline-derived CDR1 and CDR2 are MNHEY and SMNVEV (reference sequence). This CDR3 spans 15 amino acids. V lost 5 bases to trimming and J lost 4 bases, with 16 bases between them. The DNA of the CDR3 is TGTGCCAGCAGTCCAATGAATTCCGGGGCAGATACGCAGTATTTT. Translated, it gives CASSPMNSGADTQYF.

The chain links TRBV10-3 to TRBJ2-1; TRBD1 matches 9 bases. The trim removed 2 bases at V and 5 bases at J, leaving 10 bases unmatched. The CDR3 covers 17 residues. Germline CDR1 is ENHRY and CDR2 is SYGVKD. Here the CDR3 DNA reads TGTGCCATCAGTGAGACCAAGGGACAGGGAACCGACAATGAGCAGTTCTTC. Amino acids: CAISETKGQGTDNEQFF.

CDR3 region: CASSPASPGGDPTDTQYF. In nucleotides, the CDR3 is TGTGCCAGCAGCCCCGCGAGCCCTGGGGGGGACCCCACAGATACGCAGTATTTT. The genes are TRBV7-8 and TRBJ2-3; 7 bases match TRBD2. This CDR3 is 18 amino acids long. The V gene's germline CDR1 is SGHVS and CDR2 FQNEAQ. With 5 bases clipped from V and 2 bases from J, the junction kept 16 bases outside the gene matches.

J is TRBJ2-7 and V is TRBV28, with 8 bases fitting TRBD2. Looked up from germline, CDR1 is MDHEN and CDR2 is SYDVKM. This CDR3 spans 14 amino acids. J gave up 4 bases and V 3 bases, and 5 bases lay outside the gene matches. The CDR3 sequence is CASSFGTSTYEQYF. The CDR3 bases are TGTGCCAGCAGTTTCGGGACTAGTACTTACGAGCAGTACTTC.

The gene calls are TRBV3-1 (or the pseudogene TRBV3-2) and TRBJ2-5; 10 bases are shared with TRBD1. V was clipped by 4 bases and J by 5 bases; unmatched bases: 7. Germline CDR1 LGHDT, CDR2 YNNKEL (reference sequence). The CDR3 loop spans 15 amino acids. CDR3 coding DNA: TGTGCCAGCAGCCTAGGGACAGGGGCGGCTGAGACCCAGTACTTC. It specifies CASSLGTGAAETQYF.

The genes are TRBV24-1 and TRBJ1-2; D uncertain. This CDR3 is built from 13 residues. The V end lost 11 bases, the J end lost 2 bases, and 14 bases lay between the germline ends. Germline V gene data show CDR1 as KGHDR and CDR2 as SFDVKD. The CDR3 DNA is TGTGCCATCTCATCGGAGGAGAACTATGGCTACACCTTC. This sequence encodes CAISSEENYGYTF.

In DNA, the CDR3 is TGTGCCAGCAGCTTGGTCGCAGGAAACACTGAAGCTTTCTTT. It specifies CASSLVAGNTEAFF. J is TRBJ1-1 and V is TRBV7-8; D is ambiguous. This CDR3 contains 14 residues. Germline V gene sequence: CDR1 SGHVS, CDR2 FQNEAQ. V was clipped by 3 bases and J by 2 bases, with 10 bases between them.

This clone has a handful of counts. The V call is TRBV11-2, the J call TRBJ2-2, with D maybe TRBD1 (6 bases). V was pared by 1 base and J by 7 bases, with 16 bases between. The CDR3 consists of 16 residues. CDR1 is SGHAT and CDR2 is FQNNGV in the germline V gene. CDR3 sequence (DNA): TGTGCCAGCAGCTTAGGGTCGATCAGGGGAGTCGGGGAGCTGTTTTTT. It is translated as CASSLGSIRGVGELFF. Drawing the rest from reference TRBV11-2 and TRBJ2-2, the complete variable domain is EAGVAQSPRYKIIEKRQSVAFWCNPISGHATLYWYQQILGQGPKLLIQFQNNGVVDDSQLPKDRFSAERLKGVDSTLKIQPAKLEDSAVYLCASSLGSIRGVGELFFGEGSRLTVL.

V is TRBV3-1 (or the pseudogene TRBV3-2) and J is TRBJ1-3; D perhaps matches TRBD1 (6 bases). V gave up 3 bases and J gave up 2 bases, with 11 bases separating them. Germline CDR1 LGHDT, CDR2 YNNKEL (reference sequence). The CDR3 contains 15 residues. CDR3 protein: CASSQGTGTGNTIYF. CDR3 DNA: TGTGCCAGCAGCCAGGGAACAGGGACTGGAAACACCATATATTTT.

The genes are TRBV27 and TRBJ2-5; D perhaps matches TRBD1 (6 bases). This CDR3 is built from 11 residues. Trimming shortened V by 8 bases and J by 7 bases, and 11 bases separated the two germline ends. Germline V gene lookup returns CDR1 MNHEY and CDR2 SMNVEV (reference sequence). The CDR3 loop reads CASGGRGTQYF. As DNA, the CDR3 is TGTGCCAGCGGGGGCCGGGGGACCCAGTACTTC.

This clone was counted a few times. The rearrangement uses TRBV18 and TRBJ1-3; D gene ambiguous. V was clipped by 1 base and J by 0 bases, with 10 bases between them. Germline V gene lookup returns CDR1 KGHSH and CDR2 LQKENI. This CDR3 is built from 16 residues. The chain's CDR3 is CASSPQSGDSGNTIYF. The CDR3 DNA reads as TGTGCCAGCTCACCACAGTCGGGTGACTCTGGAAACACCATATATTTT.

The V and J genes are TRBV3-1 (or the pseudogene TRBV3-2) and TRBJ2-3, with TRBD1 matching 12 bases. CDR1 is LGHDT, CDR2 YNNKEL, per germline (reference sequence). The trim removed 4 bases at V and 4 bases at J, leaving 3 bases unmatched. The CDR3 sequence is 15 residues long. For the CDR3, the DNA is TGTGCCAGCAGCCTACGGGACAGGGGGCCAGATACGCAGTATTTT. It yields the protein CASSLRDRGPDTQYF.

This clone was detected only a few times. CDR3 loop: CASSVDGASYNEQFF. The CDR3 DNA reads as TGTGCCAGCAGCGTAGATGGGGCGTCCTACAATGAGCAGTTCTTC. The chain is built from TRBV9 and TRBJ2-1; maybe TRBD1 (5 bases). Germline V gene data show CDR1 as SGDLS and CDR2 as YYNGEE. Trimming pared 0 bases from V and 1 base from J, leaving 8 bases between. CDR3 size: 15 residues.

The J gene is TRBJ2-1, the V gene TRBV24-1, with TRBD2 matching over 7 bases. The germline CDR1 and CDR2 sequences are KGHDR and SFDVKD. V lost 6 bases, J lost 0 bases, and 7 bases stayed unmatched. The CDR3 is 16 amino acids. In DNA form, the CDR3 reads TGTGCCACCAGTCGGGGGGATTCATACTCCTACAATGAGCAGTTCTTC. Its protein is CATSRGDSYSYNEQFF.

The genes are TRBV24-1 and TRBJ2-5; 10 nucleotides line up with TRBD2. V lost 4 bases and J lost 5; bases outside the gene matches: 9. The CDR3 contains 16 residues. The germline CDR1 and CDR2 sequences are KGHDR and SFDVKD. The CDR3: CATSEPLAGESETQYF. The CDR3 region has the DNA TGTGCCACCAGTGAACCTCTAGCGGGAGAATCGGAGACCCAGTACTTC.

V gene TRBV3-1 (or the pseudogene TRBV3-2) combines with J gene TRBJ2-3, with 7 positions matching TRBD2. The CDR3 runs to 16 residues. The V gene's germline CDR1 is LGHDT and CDR2 YNNKEL (reference sequence). V lost 4 bases to trimming and J lost 2 bases; unmatched junction nucleotides: 9. The CDR3 here is CASSLTLADLTDTQYF. Here the CDR3 DNA reads TGTGCCAGCAGCCTTACCCTAGCGGATCTCACAGATACGCAGTATTTT.

The CDR3 here is CASSLDSVGAFF. The DNA of the CDR3 is TGTGCCAGCAGCCTCGACAGCGTAGGAGCTTTCTTT. The genes are TRBV5-4 and TRBJ1-1; possible D gene TRBD1, 5 bases. Trimming took 4 bases from V and 10 from J, leaving 14 bases between them. The CDR3 is 12 residues long. The germline V gene has CDR1 SGHNT and CDR2 YYREEE (reference sequence).

This clone came up once. The CDR3 sequence: CSVGTKSSYEQYF. The DNA of the CDR3 is TGCAGCGTTGGGACTAAAAGCTCCTACGAGCAGTACTTC. The V call is TRBV29-1, the J call TRBJ2-7, with D perhaps matching TRBD2 (6 bases). Germline CDR1 SQVTM, CDR2 ANQGSEA. V gave up 4 bases and J gave up 0 bases, with 10 bases separating them. The CDR3 is made up of 13 amino acids.

V and J are TRBV27 and TRBJ1-2; perhaps TRBD1 as D (6 bases). Per germline, CDR1 MNHEY and CDR2 SMNVEV (reference sequence). The CDR3 is 16 amino acids. With 3 bases removed from V and 7 bases from J, the gap between germline ends came to 21 bases. The CDR3 sequence is CASSFSGQGIFSGYTF. For the CDR3, the DNA is TGTGCCAGCAGTTTTAGTGGGCAGGGGATATTTAGTGGCTACACCTTC.

The chain is built from TRBV9 and TRBJ2-1, with D tentatively TRBD2 (5 bases). The V end lost 3 bases, the J end lost 8 bases, and 15 bases lay between the germline ends. CDR3 length: 14 amino acids. The V gene's germline CDR1 is SGDLS and CDR2 YYNGEE. CDR3 nucleotide sequence: TGTGCCAGCAGCGCAGAACTAGGTAACGATGAGCAGTTCTTC. Protein: CASSAELGNDEQFF.

The CDR3 here is CATSDLSASSTDTQYF. The CDR3 DNA is TGTGCCACCAGTGATTTGTCAGCGTCTAGCACAGATACGCAGTATTTT. V gene TRBV24-1 combines with J gene TRBJ2-3, with unresolved D. CDR1 KGHDR and CDR2 SFDVKD come from the germline V gene. The CDR3 extends over 16 amino acids. V lost 0 bases and J lost 0, with 9 bases in between.